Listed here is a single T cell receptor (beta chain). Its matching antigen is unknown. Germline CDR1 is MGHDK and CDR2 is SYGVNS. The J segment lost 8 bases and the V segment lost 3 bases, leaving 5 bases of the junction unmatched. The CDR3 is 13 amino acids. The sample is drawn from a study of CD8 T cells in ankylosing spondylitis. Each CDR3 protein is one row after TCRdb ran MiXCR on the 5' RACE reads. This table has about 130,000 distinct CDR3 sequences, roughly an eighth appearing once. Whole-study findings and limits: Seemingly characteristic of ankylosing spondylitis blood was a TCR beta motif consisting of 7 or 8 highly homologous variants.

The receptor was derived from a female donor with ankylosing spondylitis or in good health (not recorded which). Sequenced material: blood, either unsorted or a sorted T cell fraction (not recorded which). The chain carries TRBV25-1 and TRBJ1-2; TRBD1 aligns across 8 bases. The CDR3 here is CASSDQGAGGYTF. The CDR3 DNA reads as TGTGCCAGCAGTGATCAGGGGGCGGGAGGCTACACCTTC.